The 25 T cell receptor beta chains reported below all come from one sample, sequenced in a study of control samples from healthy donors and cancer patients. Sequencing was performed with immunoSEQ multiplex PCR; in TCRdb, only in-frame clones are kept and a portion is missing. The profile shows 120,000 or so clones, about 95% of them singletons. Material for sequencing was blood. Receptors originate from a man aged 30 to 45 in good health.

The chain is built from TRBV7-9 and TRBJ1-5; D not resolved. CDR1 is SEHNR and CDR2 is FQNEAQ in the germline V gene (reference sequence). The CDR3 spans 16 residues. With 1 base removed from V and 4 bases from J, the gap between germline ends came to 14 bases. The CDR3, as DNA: TGTGCCAGCAGCTTAGGAGGGTTCTCCCTAAATCAGCCCCAGCATTTT. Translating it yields CASSLGGFSLNQPQHF.

The CDR3 spells CSVESPQETQYF. The CDR3 DNA reads TGCAGCGTTGAATCACCACAAGAGACCCAGTACTTC. This chain joins TRBV29-1 and TRBJ2-5; D unresolved. The CDR3 extends over 12 amino acids. V was trimmed by 2 bases and J by 2 bases, leaving 6 bases between them. Germline lookup yields CDR1 SQVTM and CDR2 ANQGSEA.

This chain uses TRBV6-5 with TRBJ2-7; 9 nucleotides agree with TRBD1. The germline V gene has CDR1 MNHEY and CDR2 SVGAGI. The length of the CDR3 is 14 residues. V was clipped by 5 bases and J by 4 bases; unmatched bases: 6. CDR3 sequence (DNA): TGTGCCAGCAGTACCGGGACAGGGTGGTACGAGCAGTACTTC. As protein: CASSTGTGWYEQYF.

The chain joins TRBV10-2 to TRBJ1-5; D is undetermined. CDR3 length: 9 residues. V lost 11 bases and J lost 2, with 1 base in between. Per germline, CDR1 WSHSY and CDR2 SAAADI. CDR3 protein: CAGNQPQHF. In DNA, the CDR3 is TGCGCCGGCAATCAGCCCCAGCATTTT.

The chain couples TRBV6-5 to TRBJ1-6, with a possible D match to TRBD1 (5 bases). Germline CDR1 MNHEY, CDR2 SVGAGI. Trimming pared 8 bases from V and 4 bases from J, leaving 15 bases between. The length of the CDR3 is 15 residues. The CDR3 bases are TGTGCCAGCGCGGAGGGGCCCCTTTATAATTCACCCCTCCACTTT. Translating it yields CASAEGPLYNSPLHF.

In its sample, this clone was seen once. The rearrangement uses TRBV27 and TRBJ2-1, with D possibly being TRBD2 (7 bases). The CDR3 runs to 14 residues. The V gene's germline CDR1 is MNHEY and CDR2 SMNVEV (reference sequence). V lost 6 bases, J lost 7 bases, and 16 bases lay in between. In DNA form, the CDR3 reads TGTGCCAGCAGCTTTCAAAGGGGGGGAAATGAGCAGTTCTTC. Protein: CASSFQRGGNEQFF.

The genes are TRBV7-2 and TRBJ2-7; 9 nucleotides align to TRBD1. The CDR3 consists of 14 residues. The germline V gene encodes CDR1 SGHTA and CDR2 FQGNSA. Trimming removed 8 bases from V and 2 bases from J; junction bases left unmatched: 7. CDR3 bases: TGTGCCAGCGGAAAGGACAGGGGAGCCTACGAGCAGTACTTC. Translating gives CASGKDRGAYEQYF.

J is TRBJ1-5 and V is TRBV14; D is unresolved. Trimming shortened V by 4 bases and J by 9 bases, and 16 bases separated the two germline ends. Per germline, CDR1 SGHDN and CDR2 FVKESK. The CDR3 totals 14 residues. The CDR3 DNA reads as TGTGCCAGCAGCCCGGACGGTCGAGGAAGGCCCCAGCATTTT. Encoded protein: CASSPDGRGRPQHF.

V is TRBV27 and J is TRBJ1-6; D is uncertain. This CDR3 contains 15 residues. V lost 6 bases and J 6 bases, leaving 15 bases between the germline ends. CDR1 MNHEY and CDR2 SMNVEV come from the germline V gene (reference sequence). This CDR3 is CASSPALGGNSPLHF. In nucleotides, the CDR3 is TGTGCCAGCAGCCCGGCCCTCGGTGGTAATTCACCCCTCCACTTT.

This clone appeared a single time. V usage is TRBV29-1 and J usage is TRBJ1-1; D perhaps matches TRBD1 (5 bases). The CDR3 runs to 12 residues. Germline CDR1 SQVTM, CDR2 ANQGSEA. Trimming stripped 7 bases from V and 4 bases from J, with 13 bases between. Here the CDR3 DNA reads TGCAGCGCCCTGGGGGGGGGCACTGAAGCTTTCTTT. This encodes CSALGGGTEAFF.

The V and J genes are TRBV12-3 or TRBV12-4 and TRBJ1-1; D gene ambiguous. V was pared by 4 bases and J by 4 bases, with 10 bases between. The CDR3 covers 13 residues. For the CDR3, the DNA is TGTGCCAGCAGTTGGATACGGGGCACTGAAGCTTTCTTT. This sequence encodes CASSWIRGTEAFF.

CDR3: CASSLAMRDAQNEQFF. CDR3 sequence (DNA): TGTGCCAGCAGCTTGGCCATGAGGGACGCACAAAATGAGCAGTTCTTC. This chain joins TRBV5-5 and TRBJ2-1; tentatively, D is TRBD1 or TRBD2 (5 bases each). The CDR3 is made up of 16 amino acids. Germline assignment: CDR1 SGHKS and CDR2 YYEKEE (reference sequence). V was trimmed by 0 bases and J by 7 bases, leaving 17 bases between them.

The CDR3 DNA is TGTGCCAGCAGCTCCGGTTTTTTGGGGGGGAACACTGAAGCTTTCTTT. This codes for CASSSGFLGGNTEAFF. The chain carries TRBV5-4 and TRBJ1-1; perhaps TRBD1 as D (5 bases). Trimming pared 3 bases from V and 1 base from J, leaving 16 bases between. CDR1 SGHNT and CDR2 YYREEE come from the germline V gene (reference sequence). There are 16 residues in the CDR3.

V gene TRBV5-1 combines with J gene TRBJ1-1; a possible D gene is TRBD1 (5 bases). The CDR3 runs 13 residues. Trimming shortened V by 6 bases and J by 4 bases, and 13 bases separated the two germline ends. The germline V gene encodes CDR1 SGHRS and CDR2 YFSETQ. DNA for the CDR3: TGCGCCAGCAACGCGGCCGGGGGCACTGAAGCTTTCTTT. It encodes CASNAAGGTEAFF.

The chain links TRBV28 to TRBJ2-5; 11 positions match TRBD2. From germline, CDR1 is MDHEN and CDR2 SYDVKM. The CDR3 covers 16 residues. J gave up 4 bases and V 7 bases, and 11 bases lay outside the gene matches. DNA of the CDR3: TGTGCCAGCACCGCTAGCGGGGGGTCCCGGGGAGAGACCCAGTACTTC. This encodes CASTASGGSRGETQYF.

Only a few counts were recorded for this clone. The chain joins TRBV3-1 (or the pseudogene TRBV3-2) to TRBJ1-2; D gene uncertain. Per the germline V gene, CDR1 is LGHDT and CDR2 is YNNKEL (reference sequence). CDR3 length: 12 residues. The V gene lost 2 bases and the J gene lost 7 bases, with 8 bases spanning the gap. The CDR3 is CASSQMGGGYTF. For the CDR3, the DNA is TGTGCCAGCAGCCAAATGGGCGGTGGCTACACCTTC.

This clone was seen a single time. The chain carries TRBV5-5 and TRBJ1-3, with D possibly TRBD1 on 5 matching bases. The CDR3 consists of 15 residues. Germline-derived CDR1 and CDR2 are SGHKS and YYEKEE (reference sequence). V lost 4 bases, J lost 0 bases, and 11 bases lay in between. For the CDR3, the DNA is TGTGCCAGCAGCCCGATTGGGGGCTCTGGAAACACCATATATTTT. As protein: CASSPIGGSGNTIYF.

CDR3 amino acids: CSVVHSLSGEAFF. As DNA, the CDR3 is TGCAGCGTTGTGCACAGTCTTTCCGGTGAAGCTTTCTTT. The chain carries TRBV29-1 and TRBJ1-1, with D unresolved. The CDR3 length is 13 residues. Trimming removed 4 bases at V and 7 bases at J, with 16 bases between. The germline V gene has CDR1 SQVTM and CDR2 ANQGSEA.

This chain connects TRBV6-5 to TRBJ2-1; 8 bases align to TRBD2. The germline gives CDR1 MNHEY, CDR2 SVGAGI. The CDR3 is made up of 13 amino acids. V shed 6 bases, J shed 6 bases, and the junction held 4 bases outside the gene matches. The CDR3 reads CASRTLAANEQFF. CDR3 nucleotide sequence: TGTGCCAGCAGAACACTAGCGGCCAATGAGCAGTTCTTC.

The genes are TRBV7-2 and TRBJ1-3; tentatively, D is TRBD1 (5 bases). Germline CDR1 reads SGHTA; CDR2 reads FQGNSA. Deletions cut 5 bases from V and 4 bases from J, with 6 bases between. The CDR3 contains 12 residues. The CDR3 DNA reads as TGTGCCAGCAGCCGACAGGGAAACACCATATATTTT. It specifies CASSRQGNTIYF.

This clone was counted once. The CDR3 sequence: CATGTAYGYTF. CDR3 sequence (DNA): TGTGCCACCGGGACAGCCTATGGCTACACCTTC. This chain uses TRBV28 with TRBJ1-2, with 7 bases aligning to TRBD1. This CDR3 spans 11 amino acids. V lost 10 bases to trimming and J lost 4 bases; unmatched junction nucleotides: 3. Germline CDR1 is MDHEN and CDR2 is SYDVKM.

CDR3 nucleotides: TGCGCCAGCAGCCAAGAGGAAGGGTGGCAGTTTAACTATGGCTACACCTTC. As protein: CASSQEEGWQFNYGYTF. The V and J genes are TRBV4-3 and TRBJ1-2; D is unresolved. Trimming removed 0 bases from V and 1 base from J, with 15 bases in between. Germline-derived CDR1 and CDR2 are LGHNA and YSLEER. The CDR3 is 17 amino acids.

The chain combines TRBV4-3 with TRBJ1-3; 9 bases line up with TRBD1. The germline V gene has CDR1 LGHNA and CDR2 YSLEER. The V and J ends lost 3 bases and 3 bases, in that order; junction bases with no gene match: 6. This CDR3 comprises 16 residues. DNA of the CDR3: TGCGCCAGCAGCCAGGACAGGGGAGGAGGTGGAAACACCATATATTTT. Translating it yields CASSQDRGGGGNTIYF.

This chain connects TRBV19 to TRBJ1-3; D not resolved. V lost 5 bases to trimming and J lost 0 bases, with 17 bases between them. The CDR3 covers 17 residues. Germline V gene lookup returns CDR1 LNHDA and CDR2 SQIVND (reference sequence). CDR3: CASSLRTRLSSGNTIYF. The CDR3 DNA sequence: TGTGCCAGTAGTCTCCGAACCCGACTCAGCTCTGGAAACACCATATATTTT. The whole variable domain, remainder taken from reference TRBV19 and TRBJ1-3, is DGGITQSPKYLFRKEGQNVTLSCEQNLNHDAMYWYRQDPGQGLRLIYYSQIVNDFQKGDIAEGYSVSREKKESFPLTVTSAQKNPTAFYLCASSLRTRLSSGNTIYFGEGSWLTVV.

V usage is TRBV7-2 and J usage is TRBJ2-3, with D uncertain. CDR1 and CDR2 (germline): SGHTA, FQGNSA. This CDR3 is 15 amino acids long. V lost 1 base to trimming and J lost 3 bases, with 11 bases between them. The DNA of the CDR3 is TGTGCCAGCAGCTTAGTGAGCCAGCGAACAGATACGCAGTATTTT. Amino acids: CASSLVSQRTDTQYF.